These 20 T cell receptor beta chains originate from one sample sequenced in a study of PD-1 blockade in classical Hodgkin lymphoma. Autologous stem cell transplantation was followed by relapse in every patient, and brentuximab vedotin exposure varied. Some clones are missing from TCRdb's copy, which holds only in-frame ones; the method was immunoSEQ multiplex PCR. The sample consists of about 15,000 clones, over 80% of them appearing once. The input for sequencing was peripheral blood mononuclear cells (PBMCs), taken before the second cycle of nivolumab. The source of these receptors is a human donor with classical Hodgkin lymphoma.

CDR3 residues: CASSYIGEGAYLEAFF. The CDR3 nucleotides are TGTGCCAGCAGTTACATAGGGGAAGGGGCCTACCTTGAAGCTTTCTTT. The chain is built from TRBV6-6 and TRBJ1-1; D possibly corresponds to TRBD1 (5 bases). Germline CDR1 reads MNHNY; CDR2 reads SVGAGI (reference sequence). Trimming left V 2 bases short and J 7 bases short, with 20 bases between. The CDR3 is 16 residues long.

The chain couples TRBV18 to TRBJ1-4, with D hard to call. CDR1 is KGHSH and CDR2 is LQKENI in the germline V gene. The length of the CDR3 is 15 residues. Trimming removed 0 bases at V and 8 bases at J, with 13 bases between. The CDR3 reads CASSPPGREGEKLFF. The CDR3 nucleotides read TGTGCCAGCTCACCACCAGGTCGGGAGGGCGAAAAACTGTTTTTT.

The genes are TRBV7-9 and TRBJ2-1; D may correspond to TRBD1 or TRBD2 (5 bases each). Germline V gene data show CDR1 as SEHNR and CDR2 as FQNEAQ (reference sequence). The CDR3 loop spans 15 amino acids. Trimming cost V 7 bases and J 8 bases, with 21 bases left between them. CDR3 bases: TGTGCCAGCAATCTAGGGGCTAGCAGGTCCCATGAGCAGTTCTTC. Amino acids: CASNLGASRSHEQFF.

The chain joins TRBV5-1 to TRBJ2-7; 10 positions match TRBD1. CDR3 size: 14 residues. Germline CDR1 is SGHRS and CDR2 is YFSETQ. Trimming cost V 0 bases and J 5 bases; bases outside gene matches: 2. As DNA, the CDR3 is TGCGCCAGCAGCTTGGAGGACAGGGGGAACGAGCAGTACTTC. It yields the protein CASSLEDRGNEQYF.

The chain is built from TRBV7-2 and TRBJ2-1; D gene uncertain. The V gene's germline CDR1 is SGHTA and CDR2 FQGNSA. V was trimmed by 4 bases and J by 13 bases, leaving 8 bases between them. The CDR3 totals 10 residues. CDR3 DNA sequence: TGTGCCAGCAGCTCCCGTTTCCAGTTCTTC. Translated, it gives CASSSRFQFF.

The gene calls are TRBV2 and TRBJ2-7; possibly TRBD1 for D (6 bases). The CDR3 spans 12 residues. Looked up from germline, CDR1 is SNHLY and CDR2 is FYNNEI. The V end was cut by 6 bases, the J end by 3 bases, with 9 bases between. As DNA, the CDR3 is TGTGCCAGCAGGGAACAGGGCTACGAGCAGTACTTC. Translating it yields CASREQGYEQYF.

V gene TRBV19 combines with J gene TRBJ1-4; 8 positions match TRBD1. V was pared by 10 bases and J by 8 bases, with 6 bases of the junction left unmatched. CDR1 is LNHDA and CDR2 is SQIVND in the germline V gene (reference sequence). This CDR3 has 12 amino acids. In DNA, the CDR3 is TGTGCCACAAAAGGACAGGGCGAAAAACTGTTTTTT. It encodes CATKGQGEKLFF. Supplemented by reference TRBV19 and TRBJ1-4, the full variable domain reads DGGITQSPKYLFRKEGQNVTLSCEQNLNHDAMYWYRQDPGQGLRLIYYSQIVNDFQKGDIAEGYSVSREKKESFPLTVTSAQKNPTAFYLCATKGQGEKLFFGSGTQLSVL.

This sequence joins TRBV25-1 and TRBJ2-3; D gene unclear. The CDR3 has 13 residues. Germline values: CDR1 MGHDK, CDR2 SYGVNS. The V end lost 1 base, the J end lost 4 bases, and 6 bases lay between the germline ends. CDR3 sequence reads: CASSEFGADTQYF. The CDR3 region has the DNA TGTGCCAGCAGTGAATTTGGGGCAGATACGCAGTATTTT.

This chain links TRBV7-9 with TRBJ1-6, with no clear D. Germline lookup yields CDR1 SEHNR and CDR2 FQNEAQ (reference sequence). V was trimmed by 0 bases and J by 8 bases, leaving 11 bases between them. There are 15 residues in the CDR3. Here the CDR3 DNA reads TGTGCCAGCAGCTTAGCTGATCGACTAGATTCACCCCTCCACTTT. Translated: CASSLADRLDSPLHF.

The chain employs TRBV14 and TRBJ2-4, with 9 bases that match TRBD1. Germline V lookup: CDR1 SGHDN, CDR2 FVKESK. Trimming cost V 4 bases and J 0 bases; bases outside gene matches: 4. The length of the CDR3 is 16 residues. CDR3 sequence: CASSPGQGLAKNIQYF. In DNA, the CDR3 is TGTGCCAGCAGCCCTGGACAGGGGCTAGCCAAAAACATTCAGTACTTC.

V gene TRBV10-3 combines with J gene TRBJ2-7, with D possibly TRBD1 on 6 matching bases. There are 14 residues in the CDR3. Between the trimmed V and J ends, which lost 10 bases and 2 bases, there was a span of 18 bases. Germline V gene lookup returns CDR1 ENHRY and CDR2 SYGVKD. Here the CDR3 reads CATTVQGNAYEQYF. Written as DNA, the CDR3 is TGTGCCACCACGGTACAGGGAAATGCCTACGAGCAGTACTTC.

This chain joins TRBV30 and TRBJ2-7; perhaps TRBD2 as D (5 bases). V was trimmed by 0 bases and J by 7 bases, leaving 13 bases between them. CDR1 and CDR2 from the germline V gene are GTSNPN and SVGIG (reference sequence). This CDR3 contains 13 residues. The CDR3: CAWSVRPGWEQYF. The CDR3 DNA sequence: TGTGCCTGGAGTGTAAGGCCGGGATGGGAGCAGTACTTC.

The V and J genes are TRBV21-1 and TRBJ1-2; the table's D gene call, TRBD1, was not cross checked with the DNA. TRBV21-1 is given as a pseudogene. The CDR3 has 18 amino acids. The CDR3 protein is CASNVNSGGLLVNYGYTF. Here the CDR3 DNA reads TGTGCCAGCAACGTAAACTCAGGGGGCCTACTGGTTAACTATGGCTACACCTTC.

J is TRBJ2-1 and V is TRBV30; TRBD1 or TRBD2 may be the D gene (5 bases each). Germline lookup yields CDR1 GTSNPN and CDR2 SVGIG (reference sequence). This CDR3 spans 14 amino acids. CDR3: CGGTETALYNEQFF. The CDR3 DNA reads as TGTGGAGGGACCGAGACGGCACTTTACAATGAGCAGTTCTTC.

This rearrangement joins TRBV6-5 to TRBJ1-1; D call uncertain. CDR1 is MNHEY and CDR2 is SVGAGI in the germline V gene. The V end was cut by 6 bases, the J end by 7 bases, with 15 bases between. The CDR3 totals 13 residues. The CDR3 nucleotides read TGTGCCAGCAGACCCTACAGAGGATTTGAAGCTTTCTTT. Translation: CASRPYRGFEAFF.

The V and J genes are TRBV27 and TRBJ2-7, with D perhaps assigned TRBD1 or TRBD2 (5 bases each). The germline V gene has CDR1 MNHEY and CDR2 SMNVEV (reference sequence). The V and J ends lost 4 bases and 6 bases respectively, with 10 bases between them. This CDR3 has 12 residues. CDR3 in amino acids: CASSSRGREQYF. In nucleotides, the CDR3 is TGTGCCAGCAGTTCAAGGGGACGCGAGCAGTACTTC.

This clone was counted between two and nine times. The V gene is TRBV21-1, the J gene TRBJ1-1. TRBV21-1 counts as a pseudogene. CDR3 length equals 20 residues. The CDR3 loop is CASSPRFRAGRYWRNTEAFF. CDR3 nucleotide sequence: TGTGCCAGCAGCCCCCGCTTTCGTGCGGGGCGGTACTGGAGGAACACTGAAGCTTTCTTT.

V gene TRBV21-1 combines with J gene TRBJ2-1; TRBD1 is taken as the D call from the table, unchecked against the DNA. TRBV21-1 is termed a pseudogene. The CDR3 extends over 15 amino acids. The CDR3 DNA reads as TGTGCCAGCAGCAGGGCTAAAATCTCCTACAATGAGCAGTTCTTC. Translated, it gives CASSRAKISYNEQFF.

This clone showed up just once. The rearrangement joins TRBV19 to TRBJ1-2; tentatively, D is TRBD1 (5 bases). Germline CDR1 LNHDA, CDR2 SQIVND (reference sequence). The CDR3 totals 12 residues. Trimming pared 3 bases from V and 10 bases from J, leaving 12 bases between. Here the CDR3 reads CASSMSRGDYTF. Here the CDR3 DNA reads TGTGCCAGTAGTATGAGTCGGGGGGACTACACCTTC.

This chain joins TRBV19 and TRBJ2-7; 9 nucleotides align to TRBD1. V gave up 6 bases and J gave up 6 bases; unmatched junction bases: 6. From germline, CDR1 is LNHDA and CDR2 SQIVND (reference sequence). The CDR3 runs to 13 residues. CDR3 nucleotide sequence: TGTGCCAGTAGCGGTCGGACAGGGGTCGAGCAGTACTTC. Translating gives CASSGRTGVEQYF.